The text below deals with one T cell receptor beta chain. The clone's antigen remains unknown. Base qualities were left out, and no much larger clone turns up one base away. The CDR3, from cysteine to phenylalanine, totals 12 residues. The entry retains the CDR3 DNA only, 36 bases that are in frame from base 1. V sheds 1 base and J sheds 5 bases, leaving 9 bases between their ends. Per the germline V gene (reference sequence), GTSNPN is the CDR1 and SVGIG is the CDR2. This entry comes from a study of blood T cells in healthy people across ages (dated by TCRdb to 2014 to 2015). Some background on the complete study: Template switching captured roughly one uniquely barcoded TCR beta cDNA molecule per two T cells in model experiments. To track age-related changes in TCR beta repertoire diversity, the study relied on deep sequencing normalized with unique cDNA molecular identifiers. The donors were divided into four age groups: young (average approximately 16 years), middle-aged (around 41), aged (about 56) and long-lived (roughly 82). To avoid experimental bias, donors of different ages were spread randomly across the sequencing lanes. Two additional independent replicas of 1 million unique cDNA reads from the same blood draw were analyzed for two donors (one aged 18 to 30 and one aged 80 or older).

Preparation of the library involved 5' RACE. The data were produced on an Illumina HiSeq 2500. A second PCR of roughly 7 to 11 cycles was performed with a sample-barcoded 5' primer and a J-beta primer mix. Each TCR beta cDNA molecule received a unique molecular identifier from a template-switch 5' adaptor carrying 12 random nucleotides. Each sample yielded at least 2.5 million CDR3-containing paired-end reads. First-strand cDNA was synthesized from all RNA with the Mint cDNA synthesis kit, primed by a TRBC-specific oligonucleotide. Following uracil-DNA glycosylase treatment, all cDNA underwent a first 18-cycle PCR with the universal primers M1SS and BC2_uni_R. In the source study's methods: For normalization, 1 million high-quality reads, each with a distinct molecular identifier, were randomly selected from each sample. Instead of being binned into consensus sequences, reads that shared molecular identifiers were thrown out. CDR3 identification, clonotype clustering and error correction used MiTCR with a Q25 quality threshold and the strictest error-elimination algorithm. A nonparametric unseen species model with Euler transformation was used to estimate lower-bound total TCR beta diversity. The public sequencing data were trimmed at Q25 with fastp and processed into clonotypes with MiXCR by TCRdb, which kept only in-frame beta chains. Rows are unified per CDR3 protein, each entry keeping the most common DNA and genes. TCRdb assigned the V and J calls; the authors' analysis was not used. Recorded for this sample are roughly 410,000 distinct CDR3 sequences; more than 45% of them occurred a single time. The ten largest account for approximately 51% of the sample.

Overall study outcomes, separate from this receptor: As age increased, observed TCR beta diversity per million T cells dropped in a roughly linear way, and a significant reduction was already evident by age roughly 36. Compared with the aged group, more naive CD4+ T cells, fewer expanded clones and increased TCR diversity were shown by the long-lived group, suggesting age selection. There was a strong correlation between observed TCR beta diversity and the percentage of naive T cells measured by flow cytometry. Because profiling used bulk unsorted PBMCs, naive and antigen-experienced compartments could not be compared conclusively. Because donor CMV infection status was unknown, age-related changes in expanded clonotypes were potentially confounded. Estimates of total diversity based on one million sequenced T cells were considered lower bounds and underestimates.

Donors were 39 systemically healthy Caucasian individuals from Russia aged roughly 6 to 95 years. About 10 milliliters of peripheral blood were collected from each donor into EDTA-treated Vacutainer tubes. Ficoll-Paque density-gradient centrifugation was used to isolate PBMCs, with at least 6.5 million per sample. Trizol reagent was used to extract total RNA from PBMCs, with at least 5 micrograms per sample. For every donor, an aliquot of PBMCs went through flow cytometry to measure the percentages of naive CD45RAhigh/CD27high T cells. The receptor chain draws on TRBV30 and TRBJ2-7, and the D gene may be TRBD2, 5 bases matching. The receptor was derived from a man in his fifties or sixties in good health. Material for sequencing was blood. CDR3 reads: CAWSGGPNEQYF. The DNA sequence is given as TGTGCCTGGAGTGGAGGGCCCAACGAGCAGTACTTC.